A selection of T cell receptor beta chains follows, all from one sample in a study of OX40 agonist ivuxolimab in advanced cancers. TCRdb's table, derived via immunoSEQ multiplex PCR, lists solely in-frame clones and lacks some. The sample lists 74,000 or so clones; approximately 81% were seen once. Material: CD4+ or CD8+ T cells sorted from blood, obtained in a trial of the OX40 agonist ivuxolimab. The receptors were sampled from an adult with an advanced solid tumor such as melanoma, head and neck, liver or kidney cancer. The CDR3 runs from the conserved cysteine through the conserved F or W. D genes are given only for firm matches. The size entry is marked missing in some rows and otherwise reads once, few, many or a size class.

V	D	J	size	length	CDR3	DNA
TRBV27	TRBD1	TRBJ1-2	.	16	CASSLSGTGGGYGYTF	TGTGCCAGCAGCCTGTCCGGGACAGGGGGCGGCTATGGCTACACCTTC
TRBV10-3	TRBD1	TRBJ1-2	.	11	CAVGTGYGYTF	TGTGCCGTCGGGACAGGGTATGGCTACACCTTC
TRBV4-1	.	TRBJ1-2	.	16	CASSQDDGNSNYGYTF	TGCGCCAGCAGCCAAGATGATGGCAACAGTAACTATGGCTACACCTTC
TRBV4-1	TRBD1	TRBJ1-4	few	16	CASSQEPQGAGEKLFF	TGCGCCAGCAGCCAAGAGCCACAGGGGGCGGGGGAAAAACTGTTTTTT
TRBV30	.	TRBJ2-7	.	13	CAWSGTVMEVQYF	TGTGCCTGGAGTGGGACGGTAATGGAGGTGCAGTACTTC
TRBV7-3	.	TRBJ2-1	.	13	CASSLGPGRGQFF	TGTGCCAGCAGCTTAGGTCCGGGACGGGGGCAGTTCTTC
TRBV6-1	.	TRBJ1-5	.	16	CASSGWTRGDNQPQHF	TGTGCCAGCAGTGGATGGACCAGGGGAGACAATCAGCCCCAGCATTTT
TRBV7-6	.	TRBJ2-2	.	13	CASSLGGTGELFF	TGTGCCAGCAGCTTAGGGGGCACCGGGGAGCTGTTTTTT
TRBV4-1	TRBD2	TRBJ2-5	.	14	CASSLSGAQETQYF	TGCGCCAGCAGCCTTAGCGGGGCCCAAGAGACCCAGTACTTC
TRBV5-4	.	TRBJ1-1	.	16	CASSPGQRRVNTEAFF	TGTGCCAGCAGCCCCGGACAGAGAAGAGTGAACACTGAAGCTTTCTTT
TRBV7-6	.	TRBJ2-3	.	14	CASSLAVHTDTQYF	TGTGCCAGCAGCCTTGCGGTCCACACAGATACGCAGTATTTT
TRBV19	.	TRBJ1-5	.	14	CASSPQLRGLPQHF	TGTGCCAGTAGTCCGCAGCTCAGGGGATTGCCCCAGCATTTT
TRBV19	TRBD2	TRBJ2-1	.	15	CASSRMRGGIDEQFF	TGTGCCAGTAGTAGAATGCGGGGGGGTATCGATGAGCAGTTCTTC
TRBV4-1	TRBD2	TRBJ2-2	.	17	CASSQGTSGRADGELFF	TGCGCCAGCAGCCAAGGGACTAGCGGGAGGGCCGACGGGGAGCTGTTTTTT
TRBV3-2	.	TRBJ1-6	.	8	CASRHHLF	TGTGCCAGCAGACATCACCTCTTT
TRBV5-1	.	TRBJ2-7	.	13	CASSVQGTYEQYF	TGCGCCAGCAGCGTGCAGGGGACCTACGAGCAGTACTTC
TRBV28	.	TRBJ1-2	.	16	CASSLLVGGDSYGYTF	TGTGCCAGCAGTTTATTAGTCGGGGGTGATTCCTATGGCTACACCTTC
TRBV28	.	TRBJ1-6	.	16	CASSLRTGFYNSPLHF	TGTGCCAGCAGTTTAAGAACAGGGTTTTATAATTCACCCCTCCACTTT
TRBV9	.	TRBJ1-3	.	14	CASSVDYAGNTIYF	TGTGCCAGCAGCGTAGATTATGCTGGAAACACCATATATTTT
TRBV15	TRBD1	TRBJ1-4	.	17	CATSARDRGSTNEKLFF	TGTGCCACCAGCGCTAGGGACAGGGGGTCAACTAATGAAAAACTGTTTTTT
TRBV11-3	TRBD2	TRBJ2-7	once	13	CASSSSGSYEQYF	TGTGCCAGCAGCTCGAGCGGGAGCTACGAGCAGTACTTC
TRBV6-5	.	TRBJ2-3	.	12	CASTSWTDTQYF	TGTGCCAGCACATCTTGGACAGATACGCAGTATTTT
TRBV15	.	TRBJ2-5	few	15	CATSREDNRDETQYF	TGTGCCACCAGCAGAGAAGACAATCGGGATGAGACCCAGTACTTC
TRBV10-1	.	TRBJ1-1	.	13	CASSYNENTEAFF	TGCGCCAGCAGCTACAATGAGAACACTGAAGCTTTCTTT
TRBV11-2	.	TRBJ1-2	once	14	CASDSAGGGYGYTF	TGTGCCAGCGATTCTGCAGGAGGAGGATATGGCTACACCTTC
TRBV7-6	.	TRBJ1-1	few	13	CASSRTVNTEAFF	TGTGCCAGCAGCCGTACAGTGAACACTGAAGCTTTCTTT
TRBV5-1	TRBD1	TRBJ2-7	.	14	CASSPDGTGVEQYF	TGCGCCAGCAGCCCGGATGGGACAGGGGTCGAGCAGTACTTC
TRBV15	.	TRBJ1-2	.	13	CATSPDRNYGYTF	TGTGCCACCAGCCCCGACAGAAACTATGGCTACACCTTC
TRBV19	.	TRBJ2-6	.	13	CASRAIGANVLTF	TGTGCCAGTAGGGCGATTGGGGCCAACGTCCTGACTTTC
TRBV7-3	.	TRBJ2-3	.	13	CASSSDSTDTQYF	TGTGCCAGCAGCTCGGACAGCACAGATACGCAGTATTTT
TRBV7-6	.	TRBJ2-1	.	17	CASSVLPGGVTYNEQFF	TGTGCCAGCAGCGTCCTACCCGGCGGGGTAACCTACAATGAGCAGTTCTTC
TRBV28	.	TRBJ1-3	.	15	CASLSTGVDRNTIYF	TGTGCCAGCCTTTCCACCGGTGTTGACAGAAACACCATATATTTT
TRBV28	.	TRBJ2-3	.	12	CAVQDNTDTQYF	TGTGCCGTACAGGACAACACAGATACGCAGTATTTT
TRBV7-8	.	TRBJ2-3	.	12	CASSPSSDTQYF	TGTGCCAGCAGCCCATCCTCCGATACGCAGTATTTT
TRBV30	TRBD1	TRBJ1-1	.	14	CAWTPDRAETEAFF	TGTGCCTGGACTCCCGACAGGGCGGAGACTGAAGCTTTCTTT
TRBV9	TRBD2	TRBJ2-2	.	17	CASSVGLAGGNTGELFF	TGTGCCAGCAGCGTAGGGCTAGCGGGAGGAAACACCGGGGAGCTGTTTTTT
TRBV19	.	TRBJ2-3	.	15	CASAGPSGSTDTQYF	TGTGCCAGTGCTGGACCTTCAGGGAGCACAGATACGCAGTATTTT
TRBV19	.	TRBJ2-3	.	13	CASSFIRTDTQYF	TGTGCCAGTAGTTTCATCAGGACAGATACGCAGTATTTT
TRBV4-1	.	TRBJ2-3	.	12	CASSPAFDTQYF	TGCGCCAGCAGCCCCGCCTTTGATACGCAGTATTTT
TRBV18	.	TRBJ2-7	once	14	CASSPVAAPYEQYF	TGTGCCAGCTCACCAGTAGCAGCCCCCTACGAGCAGTACTTC
TRBV2	.	TRBJ1-3	.	14	CASSFTASRNTIYF	TGTGCCAGCAGCTTTACGGCATCCCGGAACACCATATATTTT
TRBV6-6	.	TRBJ1-2	.	15	CASSSSFPGGWGYTF	TGTGCCAGCAGTTCCTCGTTTCCGGGGGGCTGGGGCTACACCTTC
TRBV6-1	TRBD2	TRBJ2-7	once	13	CASSPGTSNEQYF	TGTGCCAGCAGTCCTGGGACTAGCAACGAGCAGTACTTC
TRBV7-3	.	TRBJ2-2	.	15	CASSLTRDRTGELFF	TGTGCCAGCAGCTTAACGAGGGACCGCACCGGGGAGCTGTTTTTT
TRBV30	.	TRBJ2-7	.	12	CAWAKYSYEQYF	TGTGCCTGGGCGAAATATTCCTACGAGCAGTACTTC
TRBV6-5	.	TRBJ2-1	.	12	CASRNTNNEQFF	TGTGCCAGCCGAAACACTAACAATGAGCAGTTCTTC
TRBV28	.	TRBJ1-5	few	17	CASRSFRRVNSNQPQHF	TGTGCCAGCAGATCCTTCCGGAGAGTAAATAGCAATCAGCCCCAGCATTTT
TRBV10-3	TRBD1	TRBJ2-1	few	12	CAISAGGDEQFF	TGTGCCATCAGTGCAGGGGGCGATGAGCAGTTCTTC
TRBV7-8	TRBD1	TRBJ1-3	few	14	CASSLDRVENTIYF	TGTGCCAGCAGCTTGGACAGGGTGGAAAACACCATATATTTT
TRBV10-3	.	TRBJ1-4	once	13	CAIKGEGAQKLFF	TGTGCCATCAAAGGGGAGGGAGCGCAAAAACTGTTTTTT
TRBV10-1	TRBD1	TRBJ1-1	.	13	CASSRTGDVEAFF	TGCGCCAGCAGTAGGACAGGGGACGTTGAAGCTTTCTTT
TRBV7-2	.	TRBJ1-1	.	15	CASSLLGGMNTEAFF	TGTGCCAGCAGCTTACTTGGGGGAATGAACACTGAAGCTTTCTTT
TRBV30	TRBD1	TRBJ2-1	.	15	CAWTPGTGGDLEQFF	TGTGCCTGGACCCCAGGGACAGGGGGGGACCTTGAGCAGTTCTTC
TRBV30	TRBD2	TRBJ2-3	.	23	CAWFRTWSLSSGSPVGIPDTQYF	TGTGCCTGGTTCCGCACCTGGTCATTGTCTAGCGGGAGCCCCGTGGGCATTCCAGATACGCAGTATTTT
TRBV6-1	.	TRBJ2-7	.	14	CASSESGRDYEQYF	TGTGCCAGCAGTGAAAGTGGCAGGGACTACGAGCAGTACTTC
TRBV5-6	TRBD1	TRBJ2-2	.	15	CASRPDRGSSGELFF	TGTGCCAGCAGGCCGGACAGGGGATCGTCCGGGGAGCTGTTTTTT
TRBV19	.	TRBJ2-7	.	13	CASSERDNYEQYF	TGTGCCAGTTCTGAGCGGGACAACTACGAGCAGTACTTC
TRBV27	.	TRBJ2-7	once	17	CASSPSWGGSRSYEQYF	TGTGCCAGCAGTCCCTCCTGGGGGGGCAGCCGATCCTACGAGCAGTACTTC
TRBV5-4	.	TRBJ2-3	.	13	CASSLVGEDTQYF	TGTGCCAGCAGCTTGGTGGGAGAAGATACGCAGTATTTT